The clone carrying this T cell receptor (beta chain) was observed a few times. The ends were cut back, 0 bases at V and 6 bases at J, with 13 bases in the middle. Germline CDR1 reads SGHRS; CDR2 reads YFSETQ. The length of the CDR3 is 15 residues. The sample belongs to a study of T-cell reconstitution after alpha-beta-depleted transplantation in children. Unique molecular identifiers were incorporated when the TCRbeta library was constructed. TCRdb used MiXCR to reprocess the PCR reads, holding one entry per CDR3 protein. The profile covers approximately 400,000 distinct CDR3 sequences, with 9.5% to 13% appearing a single time and about 5% taken by the ten largest.

V usage is TRBV5-1 and J usage is TRBJ2-1; D unresolved. This material consisted of PBMCs from the stem cell graft donor, taken from the stem cell graft. The clonotype comes from a human donor who donated a stem cell graft to a child with acute myeloid leukemia. The CDR3 nucleotides read TGCGCCAGCAGCTTGGGGTCTTGGGTTGGCAATGAGCAGTTCTTC. Amino acid sequence: CASSLGSWVGNEQFF.